The rows below give T cell receptor beta chains drawn from one sample of a study of blood T cell repertoires in COVID-19. The data were produced by immunoSEQ multiplex PCR, yet TCRdb's version contains in-frame clones alone and is incomplete. The profile shows about 150,000 clones, about 80% of them singletons. Specimen: PBMCs or T cells enriched from blood (not recorded which). Receptors originate from a woman between 65 and 79 years old in a cohort exposed to, infected with or recovered from COVID-19 (not recorded which). The CDR3 runs from the conserved cysteine through the conserved F or W. D genes are given only for firm matches. Some rows have no size entry. The others give once, few or many, or a class for an expanded clone.

>.|TRBJ2-1|.|TRBV6-5
CASTRDRGWGEQFF
TGTGCCAGCACGCGGGACCGGGGGTGGGGTGAGCAGTTCTTC
>.|TRBJ1-4|TRBD1|TRBV28
CASSFRGTNEKLFF
TGTGCCAGCAGTTTCAGGGGGACTAATGAAAAACTGTTTTTT
>.|TRBJ1-1|.|TRBV21-1
CASSKDANSMNTEAFF
TGTGCCAGCAGCAAAGATGCGAACAGCATGAACACTGAAGCTTTCTTT
>.|TRBJ1-2|.|TRBV4-2
CASSQDVGGDGYTF
TGTGCCAGCAGCCAAGATGTTGGAGGGGATGGCTACACCTTC
>.|TRBJ1-1|.|TRBV7-2
CASSFGFGGAFF
TGTGCCAGCAGCTTCGGGTTTGGTGGAGCTTTCTTT
>.|TRBJ2-3|TRBD1|TRBV7-6
CASSFGGQEQYF
TGTGCCAGCAGCTTCGGGGGACAGGAACAGTATTTT
>once|TRBJ1-1|.|TRBV7-9
CASSVSGRTEAFF
TGTGCCAGCAGTGTCAGTGGGCGCACTGAAGCTTTCTTT
>.|TRBJ1-5|.|TRBV19
CASSMDTYQPQHF
TGTGCCAGTAGTATGGACACCTATCAGCCCCAGCATTTT
>.|TRBJ1-2|.|TRBV5-1
CASSLADNGGYTF
TGCGCCAGCAGCTTGGCGGATAACGGGGGCTACACCTTC
>.|TRBJ2-3|TRBD2|TRBV10-2
CASVRTSDITDTQYF
TGCGCCAGCGTACGGACTAGCGACATCACAGATACGCAGTATTTT
>.|TRBJ1-6|TRBD1|TRBV5-1
CASSSGQLDSPLHF
TGCGCCAGCAGCTCGGGACAGCTCGATTCACCCCTCCACTTT
>.|TRBJ1-5|.|TRBV6-5
CASIPGLNSNQPQHF
TGTGCCAGCATTCCAGGGTTAAATAGCAATCAGCCCCAGCATTTT
>.|TRBJ2-7|TRBD1|TRBV4-2
CASSQGRTGDSYEQYF
TGTGCCAGCAGCCAAGGTAGGACAGGGGATTCCTACGAGCAGTACTTC
>.|TRBJ1-2|TRBD1|TRBV28
CASRSSSRTGPIGYGYTF
TGTGCCAGCAGGTCCTCCTCTCGGACAGGGCCAATTGGGTATGGCTACACCTTC
>.|TRBJ2-5|TRBD2|TRBV11-2
CASSLVTSGWSPETQYF
TGTGCCAGCAGCTTAGTGACTAGCGGGTGGTCCCCAGAGACCCAGTACTTC
>.|TRBJ2-3|.|TRBV9
CASSTQAASTDTQYF
TGTGCCAGCAGCACCCAAGCGGCTAGCACAGATACGCAGTATTTT
>.|TRBJ1-1|TRBD1|TRBV28
CASSLRGLWTEAFF
TGTGCCAGCAGTTTGAGGGGGCTATGGACTGAAGCTTTCTTT
>.|TRBJ1-3|.|TRBV2
CASTEWGPLSPNSGNTIYF
TGTGCCAGCACCGAATGGGGGCCCTTATCACCTAACTCTGGAAACACCATATATTTT
>.|TRBJ2-3|TRBD2|TRBV5-1
CASSLNGGGSGADTQYF
TGCGCCAGCAGCTTGAACGGAGGCGGGAGTGGAGCAGATACGCAGTATTTT
>once|TRBJ2-5|.|TRBV5-5
CASSLGTAQETQYF
TGTGCCAGCAGCTTGGGGACAGCCCAAGAGACCCAGTACTTC
>.|TRBJ1-5|.|TRBV28
CASTPLGQGNQPQHF
TGTGCCAGCACTCCTTTGGGGCAGGGGAATCAGCCCCAGCATTTT
>once|TRBJ2-1|TRBD2|TRBV27
CASSSGLDYNEQFF
TGTGCCAGCAGTTCCGGACTAGACTACAATGAGCAGTTCTTC
>.|TRBJ2-1|.|TRBV5-1
CASSAPSDSYNEQFF
TGCGCCAGCAGCGCCCCCAGCGACTCCTACAATGAGCAGTTCTTC
>few|TRBJ1-1|.|TRBV19
CASNDGGRNTEAFF
TGTGCCAGTAATGATGGGGGGAGGAACACTGAAGCTTTCTTT
>.|TRBJ2-3|.|TRBV18
CASSPGSGHSTDTQYF
TGTGCCAGCTCACCAGGTAGCGGACATAGCACAGATACGCAGTATTTT
>few|TRBJ2-1|TRBD2|TRBV6-5
CASSYSVAGGQFF
TGTGCCAGCAGTTACTCGGTAGCGGGTGGGCAGTTCTTC
>.|TRBJ2-1|TRBD2|TRBV18
CASSPPSGRSSYNEQFF
TGTGCCAGCTCACCACCTAGCGGGAGGTCCTCCTACAATGAGCAGTTCTTC
>.|TRBJ2-2|.|TRBV15
CATSRAGSNTGELFF
TGTGCCACCAGCAGGGCCGGGTCGAACACCGGGGAGCTGTTTTTT
>.|TRBJ2-1|.|TRBV7-8
CASSLTPYNEQFF
TGTGCCAGCAGCTTAACTCCGTACAATGAGCAGTTCTTC
>.|TRBJ2-3|TRBD1|TRBV5-1
CASSWTGQGIDTQYF
TGCGCCAGCAGCTGGACTGGACAGGGGATAGATACGCAGTATTTT
>.|TRBJ1-2|TRBD1|TRBV5-1
CASSLDPGQGPSYGYTF
TGCGCCAGCAGCTTGGATCCGGGACAGGGCCCTTCCTATGGCTACACCTTC
>.|TRBJ2-5|.|TRBV4-3
CASSPSSRETQYF
TGCGCCAGCAGCCCTTCTTCGAGAGAGACCCAGTACTTC
>few|TRBJ2-3|.|TRBV29-1
CSVDRGALDTQYF
TGCAGCGTTGATCGGGGGGCGTTAGATACGCAGTATTTT
>.|TRBJ1-5|TRBD1|TRBV9
CASSSTGGSNQPQHF
TGTGCCAGCAGTTCTACAGGGGGCTCCAATCAGCCCCAGCATTTT
>.|TRBJ2-1|TRBD1|TRBV5-4
CASSPRDRGFYNEQFF
TGTGCCAGCAGCCCTCGGGACAGGGGCTTTTACAATGAGCAGTTCTTC
>.|TRBJ2-7|TRBD2|TRBV5-1
CASRDRGATGTSGRAGSYEQYF
TGCGCCAGTCGGGACAGGGGGGCAACCGGGACTAGCGGGAGGGCCGGGTCCTACGAGCAGTACTTC